This TCR beta chain was profiled in a study of cytomegalovirus exposure and HLA in healthy donors. The PCR had 60 Vbeta and 13 Jbeta primers. Sequenced by immunoSEQ multiplex PCR; TCRdb stores in-frame clones only, minus some. Of around 200,000 clones listed, about four fifths are singletons. A note on this clone: Its antigen remains unknown.

General study findings and limits: A further, later analysis showed that HLA-associated TCR beta chains (compared with equally common others) were more clonally expanded.

With 0 bases removed from V and 0 bases from J, the gap between germline ends came to 11 bases. The CDR3 is 16 amino acids. Germline assignment: CDR1 SGHRS and CDR2 YFSETQ. This rearrangement joins TRBV5-1 to TRBJ2-3; a possible D gene is TRBD2 (7 bases). This receptor was identified in a woman aged 50 to 65 in good health and CMV-seropositive. Sequencing input: PBMCs. CDR3 amino acids: CASSLGGGASTDTQYF. For the CDR3, the DNA is TGCGCCAGCAGCTTGGGAGGGGGGGCAAGCACAGATACGCAGTATTTT. Looking up the rest from reference TRBV5-1 and TRBJ2-3 gives the full variable domain: KAGVTQTPRYLIKTRGQQVTLSCSPISGHRSVSWYQQTPGQGLQFLFEYFSETQRNKGNFPGRFSGRQFSNSRSEMNVSTLELGDSALYLCASSLGGGASTDTQYFGPGTRLTVL.